This T cell receptor (beta chain) was retrieved from a study of OX40 agonist ivuxolimab in advanced cancers. Turning to the study itself: Participants averaged approximately 65 years of age (range roughly 23 to 79) and were around 85% male. One patient with hepatocellular carcinoma and two with cutaneous melanoma, three in all, had partial responses.

Study-level points and caveats: At doses 0.1 to 3.0 mg/kg, CD4+ and CD8+ clones expanded. The work left the antigen specificity of expanded peripheral T cells undetermined.

TCRdb's table, derived via immunoSEQ multiplex PCR, lists solely in-frame clones and lacks some. The sample holds about 79,000 clones, approximately 94% seen once. In the case of this clone: Its antigen is undetermined.

The CDR3 contains 15 residues. Germline V CDR1 and CDR2: SGDLS, YYNGEE. The V and J ends lost 1 base and 5 bases respectively, with 14 bases between them. The sequence was collected from an adult with an advanced solid tumor such as melanoma, head and neck, liver or kidney cancer. The chain has TRBV9 and TRBJ2-3; a possible D gene is TRBD1 (5 bases). The material sequenced was CD4+ or CD8+ T cells sorted from blood, taken in a trial of the OX40 agonist ivuxolimab. The CDR3 sequence: CASSVRVFQGDTQYF. The CDR3 DNA reads as TGTGCCAGCAGCGTAAGGGTCTTTCAGGGAGATACGCAGTATTTT.